Presented here are 14 T cell receptor beta chains from one specimen sequenced in a study of long-term antiretroviral therapy in people with HIV. Running of the v3.0 immunoSEQ assay took place at survey level. Assay used: immunoSEQ multiplex PCR; TCRdb lists only in-frame clones, some missing. The sample lists fewer than 20,000 clones, roughly 73% occurring once. This specimen consisted of unsorted PBMCs, obtained at the start of antiretroviral therapy, before treatment. These receptors were collected from a woman aged 40 to 50 with HIV.

The J gene is TRBJ1-3, the V gene TRBV5-6; tentatively, D is TRBD1 (5 bases). Germline V CDR1 and CDR2: SGHDT, YYEEEE. The V end was cut by 4 bases, the J end by 0 bases, with 11 bases between. The CDR3 is made up of 15 amino acids. The CDR3 DNA reads as TGTGCCAGCAGCCCCGGGGGTAGCTCTGGAAACACCATATATTTT. This gives the protein CASSPGGSSGNTIYF.

The V call is TRBV6-5, the J call TRBJ1-1, with 7 bases lining up with TRBD1. V was clipped by 6 bases and J by 6 bases; unmatched bases: 13. Germline V gene data show CDR1 as MNHEY and CDR2 as SVGAGI. The CDR3 is made up of 15 amino acids. The CDR3 loop reads CASSKSTGRSAEAFF. The CDR3 nucleotides read TGTGCCAGCAGCAAATCGACAGGGAGATCGGCTGAAGCTTTCTTT.

The CDR3 DNA reads TGTGCCAGCCGCAAGGGGGGAGGGGCCGGTCAGCCCCAGCATTTT. Translating gives CASRKGGGAGQPQHF. The rearrangement joins TRBV6-6 to TRBJ1-5, with a tentative D call TRBD1 (6 bases). CDR3 length: 15 amino acids. V was shortened by 8 bases and J by 6 bases, with 20 bases between the two germline ends. Germline-derived CDR1 and CDR2 are MNHNY and SVGAGI (reference sequence).

The CDR3 DNA follows: TGTGCCAGCGGAGTTCAGGGAGGTAATGAAAAACTGTTTTTT. Encoded protein: CASGVQGGNEKLFF. The V gene is TRBV7-9, the J gene TRBJ1-4; maybe TRBD1 (5 bases). CDR1 is SEHNR and CDR2 is FQNEAQ in the germline V gene (reference sequence). Trimming left V 8 bases short and J 4 bases short, with 14 bases between. This CDR3 contains 14 residues. The full variable domain, its missing parts supplied by reference TRBV7-9 and TRBJ1-4, is DTGVSQNPRHKITKRGQNVTFRCDPISEHNRLYWYRQTLGQGPEFLTYFQNEAQLEKSRLLSDRFSAERPKGSFSTLEIQRTEQGDSAMYLCASGVQGGNEKLFFGSGTQLSVL.

The chain uses TRBV29-1 and TRBJ1-2, with TRBD1 identical over 7 bases. The CDR3 sequence is 10 residues long. Per the germline V gene, CDR1 is SQVTM and CDR2 is ANQGSEA. Trimming took 7 bases from V and 8 from J; bases not matched to a gene: 4. CDR3 sequence reads: CSAGTDGYTF. CDR3 nucleotides: TGCAGCGCCGGGACAGACGGCTACACCTTC.

The CDR3 spells CASSGGDTEAFF. The CDR3 DNA reads as TGTGCCAGCAGTGGTGGGGACACTGAAGCTTTCTTT. The chain employs TRBV2 and TRBJ1-1; D unresolved. The CDR3 spans 12 residues. Germline values: CDR1 SNHLY, CDR2 FYNNEI. V was trimmed by 4 bases and J by 3 bases, leaving 6 bases between them.

This sequence joins TRBV13 and TRBJ2-3; TRBD2 matches 11 bases. The CDR3 covers 18 residues. Germline V gene sequence: CDR1 PRHDT, CDR2 FYEKMQ (reference sequence). Trimming cost V 6 bases and J 0 bases; bases outside gene matches: 11. This CDR3 reads CASSHGTSGEWSTDTQYF. The CDR3, as DNA: TGTGCCAGCAGTCACGGGACTAGCGGCGAATGGAGCACAGATACGCAGTATTTT.

V gene TRBV7-2 combines with J gene TRBJ2-3; 14 bases match TRBD2. V was pared by 5 bases and J by 0 bases, with 7 bases of the junction left unmatched. The CDR3 extends over 18 amino acids. Germline CDR1 reads SGHTA; CDR2 reads FQGNSA. The CDR3 protein is CASSPRTSGGRSTDTQYF. The CDR3 region has the DNA TGTGCCAGCAGCCCCCGGACTAGCGGGGGGAGGAGCACAGATACGCAGTATTTT.

The V gene is TRBV5-5, the J gene TRBJ1-3; 8 bases agree with TRBD1. The V gene's germline CDR1 is SGHKS and CDR2 YYEKEE (reference sequence). CDR3 length: 16 residues. Germline trimming cut 0 bases from V and 1 base from J; bases unmatched to any gene: 3. The CDR3: CASSLGTGMSGNTIYF. The CDR3, as DNA: TGTGCCAGCAGCTTGGGGACAGGGATGTCTGGAAACACCATATATTTT.

This rearrangement joins TRBV5-8 to TRBJ2-3, with D possibly matching TRBD1 (5 bases). V lost 0 bases and J lost 0, with 14 bases in between. The length of the CDR3 is 17 residues. The germline V gene has CDR1 SGHTS and CDR2 YDEGEE. The CDR3 here is CASSLGTSTFSTDTQYF. CDR3 coding DNA: TGTGCCAGCAGCTTGGGGACATCGACCTTTAGCACAGATACGCAGTATTTT.

This rearrangement joins TRBV10-2 to TRBJ2-5, with D possibly being TRBD1 (8 bases). V was clipped by 6 bases and J by 7 bases, with 18 bases between them. This CDR3 is 14 amino acids long. Germline V gene lookup returns CDR1 WSHSY and CDR2 SAAADI. CDR3 DNA: TGCGCCAGCAGGGGGACAGGAAGGGAGGGGACCCAGTACTTC. The encoded protein is CASRGTGREGTQYF.

The chain couples TRBV19 to TRBJ2-7, with 7 positions matching TRBD1. J gave up 5 bases and V 9 bases, and 13 bases lay outside the gene matches. This CDR3 region has 14 residues. The germline V gene has CDR1 LNHDA and CDR2 SQIVND (reference sequence). CDR3 region: CAREPTGSNDEQYF. The CDR3 DNA is TGTGCCAGGGAACCGACAGGGAGTAATGACGAGCAGTACTTC. Combining the CDR3 with reference TRBV19 and TRBJ2-7 gives the whole variable domain DGGITQSPKYLFRKEGQNVTLSCEQNLNHDAMYWYRQDPGQGLRLIYYSQIVNDFQKGDIAEGYSVSREKKESFPLTVTSAQKNPTAFYLCAREPTGSNDEQYFGPGTRLTVT.

This clone has just one count. The rearrangement links TRBV6-5 to TRBJ2-5; D is undetermined. V lost 5 bases and J lost 5, with 9 bases in between. The CDR3 contains 12 residues. CDR1 MNHEY and CDR2 SVGAGI come from the germline V gene. CDR3 bases: TGTGCCAGCAGTGCACGCGGTGAGACCCAGTACTTC. Translating gives CASSARGETQYF.

As DNA, the CDR3 is TGTGCCGCAGGATCCAATGAGCAGTTCTTC. Residues: CAAGSNEQFF. The rearrangement joins TRBV10-3 to TRBJ2-1; D gene uncertain. Germline V lookup: CDR1 ENHRY, CDR2 SYGVKD. Trimming shortened V by 11 bases and J by 6 bases, and 8 bases separated the two germline ends. The CDR3 sequence is 10 residues long.